Sequencing of this T cell receptor beta chain was carried out in a study of T cell responses to AZD1222 COVID-19 vaccine. This CDR3 is 17 amino acids long. The V end lost 4 bases, the J end lost 6 bases, and 23 bases lay between the germline ends. The germline gives CDR1 SGHRS, CDR2 YFSETQ. TCRdb keeps only in-frame clones here, not all; method: immunoSEQ multiplex PCR. Seen here are 140,000 to 150,000 clones, around nine tenths observed once, and the top ten hold less than 3.5%. The specimen comprised peripheral blood, sampled on day 0 of MenACWY control vaccination. This rearrangement joins TRBV5-1 to TRBJ2-1; perhaps TRBD1 as D (6 bases). The clonotype originates from an adult in good health. The CDR3: CASSTRPDRFGSNEQFF. The CDR3 nucleotides read TGCGCCAGCAGCACACGACCCGACAGGTTCGGGTCCAATGAGCAGTTCTTC.